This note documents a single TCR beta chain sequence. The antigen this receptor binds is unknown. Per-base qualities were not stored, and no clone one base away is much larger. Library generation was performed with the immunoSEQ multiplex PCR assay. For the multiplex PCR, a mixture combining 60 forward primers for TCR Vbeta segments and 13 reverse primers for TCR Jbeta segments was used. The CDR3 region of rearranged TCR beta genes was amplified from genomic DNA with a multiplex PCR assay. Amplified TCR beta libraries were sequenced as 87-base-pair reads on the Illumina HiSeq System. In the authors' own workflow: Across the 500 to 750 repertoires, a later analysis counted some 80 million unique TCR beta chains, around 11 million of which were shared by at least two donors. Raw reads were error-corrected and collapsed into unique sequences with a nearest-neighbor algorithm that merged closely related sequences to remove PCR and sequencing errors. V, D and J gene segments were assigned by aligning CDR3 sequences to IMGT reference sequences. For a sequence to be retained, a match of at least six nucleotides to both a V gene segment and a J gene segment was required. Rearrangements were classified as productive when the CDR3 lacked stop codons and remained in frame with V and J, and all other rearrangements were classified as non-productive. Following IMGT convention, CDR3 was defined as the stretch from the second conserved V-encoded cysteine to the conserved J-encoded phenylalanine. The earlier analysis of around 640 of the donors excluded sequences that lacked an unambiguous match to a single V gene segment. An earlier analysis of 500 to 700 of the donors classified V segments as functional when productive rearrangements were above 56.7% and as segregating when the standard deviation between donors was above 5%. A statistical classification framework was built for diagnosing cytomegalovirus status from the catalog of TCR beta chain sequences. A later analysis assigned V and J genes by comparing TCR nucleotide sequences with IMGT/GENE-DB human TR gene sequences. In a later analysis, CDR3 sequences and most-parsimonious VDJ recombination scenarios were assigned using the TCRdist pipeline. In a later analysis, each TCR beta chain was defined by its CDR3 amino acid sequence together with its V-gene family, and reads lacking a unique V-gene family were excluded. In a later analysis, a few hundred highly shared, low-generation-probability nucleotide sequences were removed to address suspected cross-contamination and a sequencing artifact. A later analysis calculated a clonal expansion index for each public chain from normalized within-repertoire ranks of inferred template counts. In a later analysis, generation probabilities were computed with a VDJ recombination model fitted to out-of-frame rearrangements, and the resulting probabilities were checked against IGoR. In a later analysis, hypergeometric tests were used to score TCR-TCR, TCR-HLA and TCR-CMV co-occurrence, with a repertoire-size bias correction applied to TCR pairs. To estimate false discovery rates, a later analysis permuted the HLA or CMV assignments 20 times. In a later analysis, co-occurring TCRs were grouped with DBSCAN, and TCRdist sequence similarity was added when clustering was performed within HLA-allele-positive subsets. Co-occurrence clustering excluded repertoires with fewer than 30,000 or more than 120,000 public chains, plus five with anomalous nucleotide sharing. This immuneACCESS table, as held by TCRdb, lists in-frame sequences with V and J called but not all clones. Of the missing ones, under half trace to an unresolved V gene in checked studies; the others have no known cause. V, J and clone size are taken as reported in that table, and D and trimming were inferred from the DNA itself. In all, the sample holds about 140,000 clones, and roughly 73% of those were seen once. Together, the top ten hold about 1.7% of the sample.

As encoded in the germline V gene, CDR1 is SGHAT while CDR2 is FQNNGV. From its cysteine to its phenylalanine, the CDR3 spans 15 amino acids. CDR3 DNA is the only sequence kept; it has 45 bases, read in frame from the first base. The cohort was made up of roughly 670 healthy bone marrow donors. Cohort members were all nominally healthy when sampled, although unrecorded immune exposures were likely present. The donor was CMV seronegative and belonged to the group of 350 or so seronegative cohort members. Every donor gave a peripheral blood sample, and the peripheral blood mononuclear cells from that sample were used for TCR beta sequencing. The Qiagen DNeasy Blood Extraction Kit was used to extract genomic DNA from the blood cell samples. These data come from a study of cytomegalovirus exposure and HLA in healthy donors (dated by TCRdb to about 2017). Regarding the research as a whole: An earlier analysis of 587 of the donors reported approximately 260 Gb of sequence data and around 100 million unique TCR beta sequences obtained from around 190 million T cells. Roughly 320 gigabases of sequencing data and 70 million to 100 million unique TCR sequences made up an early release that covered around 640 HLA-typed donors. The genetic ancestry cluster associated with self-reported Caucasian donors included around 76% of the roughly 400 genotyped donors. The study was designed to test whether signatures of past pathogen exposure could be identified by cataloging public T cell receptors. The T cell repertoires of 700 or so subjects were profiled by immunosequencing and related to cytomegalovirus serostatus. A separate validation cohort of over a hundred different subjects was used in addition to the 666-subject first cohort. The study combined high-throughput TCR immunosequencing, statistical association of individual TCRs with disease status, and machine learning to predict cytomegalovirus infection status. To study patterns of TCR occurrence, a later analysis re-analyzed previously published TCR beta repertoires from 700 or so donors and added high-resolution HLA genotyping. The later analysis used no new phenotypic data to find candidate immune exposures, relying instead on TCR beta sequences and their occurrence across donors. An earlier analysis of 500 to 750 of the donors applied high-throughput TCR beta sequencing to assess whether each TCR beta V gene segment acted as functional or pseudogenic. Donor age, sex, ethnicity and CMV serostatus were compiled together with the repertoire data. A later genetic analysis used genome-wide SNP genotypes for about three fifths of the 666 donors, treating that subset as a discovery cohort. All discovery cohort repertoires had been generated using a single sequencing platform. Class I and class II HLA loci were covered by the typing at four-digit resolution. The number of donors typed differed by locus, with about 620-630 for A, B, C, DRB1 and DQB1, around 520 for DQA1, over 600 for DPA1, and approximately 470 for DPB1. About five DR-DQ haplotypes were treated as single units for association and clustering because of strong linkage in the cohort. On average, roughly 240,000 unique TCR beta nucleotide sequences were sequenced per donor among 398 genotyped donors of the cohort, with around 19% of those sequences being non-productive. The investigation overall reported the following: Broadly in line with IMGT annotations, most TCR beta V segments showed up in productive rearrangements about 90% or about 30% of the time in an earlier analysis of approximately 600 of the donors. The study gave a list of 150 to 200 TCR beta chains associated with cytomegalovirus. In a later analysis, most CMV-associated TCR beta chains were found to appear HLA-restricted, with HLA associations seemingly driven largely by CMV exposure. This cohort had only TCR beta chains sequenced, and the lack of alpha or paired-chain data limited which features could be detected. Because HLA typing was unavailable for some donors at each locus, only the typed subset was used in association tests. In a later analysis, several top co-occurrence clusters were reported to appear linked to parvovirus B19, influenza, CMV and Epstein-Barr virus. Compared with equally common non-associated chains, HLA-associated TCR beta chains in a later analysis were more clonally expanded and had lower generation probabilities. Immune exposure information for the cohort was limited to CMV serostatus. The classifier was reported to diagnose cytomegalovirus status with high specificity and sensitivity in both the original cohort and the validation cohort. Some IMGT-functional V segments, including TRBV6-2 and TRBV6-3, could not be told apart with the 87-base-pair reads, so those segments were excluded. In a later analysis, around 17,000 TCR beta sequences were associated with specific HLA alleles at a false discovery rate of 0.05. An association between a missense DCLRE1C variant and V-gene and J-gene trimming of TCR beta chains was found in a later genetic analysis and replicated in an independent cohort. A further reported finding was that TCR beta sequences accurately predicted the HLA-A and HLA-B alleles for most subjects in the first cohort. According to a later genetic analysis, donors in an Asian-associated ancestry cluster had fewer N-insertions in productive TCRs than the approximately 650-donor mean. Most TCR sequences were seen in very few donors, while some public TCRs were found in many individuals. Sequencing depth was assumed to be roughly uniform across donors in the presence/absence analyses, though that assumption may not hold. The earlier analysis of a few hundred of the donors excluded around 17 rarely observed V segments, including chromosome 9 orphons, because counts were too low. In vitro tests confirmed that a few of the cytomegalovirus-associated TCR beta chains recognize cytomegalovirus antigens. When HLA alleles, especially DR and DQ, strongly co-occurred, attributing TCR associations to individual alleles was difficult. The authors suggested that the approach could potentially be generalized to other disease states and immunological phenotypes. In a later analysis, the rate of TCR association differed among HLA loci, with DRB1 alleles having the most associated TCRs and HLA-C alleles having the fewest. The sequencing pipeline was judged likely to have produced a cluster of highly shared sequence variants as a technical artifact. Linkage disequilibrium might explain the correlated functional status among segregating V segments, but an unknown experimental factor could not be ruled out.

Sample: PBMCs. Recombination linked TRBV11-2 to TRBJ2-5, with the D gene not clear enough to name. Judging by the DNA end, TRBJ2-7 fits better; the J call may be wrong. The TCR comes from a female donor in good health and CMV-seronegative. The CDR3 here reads CASSLGYAQSYEQYF. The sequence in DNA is TGTGCCAGCAGCTTAGGTTATGCGCAATCCTACGAGCAGTACTTC.